What follows are 32 T cell receptor beta chains derived from one specimen sequenced in a study of human T cells and chemical hapten exposure. As for time point: pre-sensitization, week 0. The treatment was: therapeutic diphenylcyclopropenone sensitization with weekly scalp DPC. A single record per CDR3 protein comes from TCRdb applying MiXCR to the RACE reads. The table includes over 85,000 distinct CDR3 sequences, approximately 11% detected once. The specimen comprised whole blood, sampled in connection with sensitization to the hapten diphenylcyclopropenone (DPC). These receptors were collected from a woman aged 55-70 years with alopecia areata. Some clones in this sample may be carry-over from other donors' samples.

The table lists this clonotype with many counts. The genes are TRBV29-1 and TRBJ1-2; a possible D gene is TRBD1 (5 bases). This CDR3 has 14 amino acids. Germline V gene data show CDR1 as SQVTM and CDR2 as ANQGSEA. The germline V and J ends were trimmed by 6 bases and 4 bases, with 18 bases remaining between them. The CDR3 is CSVKTIDRTYGYTF. The CDR3 nucleotides read TGCAGCGTCAAAACTATCGACAGAACCTATGGCTACACCTTC.

The chain has TRBV6-1 and TRBJ1-3, with D hard to call. The CDR3 spans 17 residues. Germline assignment: CDR1 MNHNS and CDR2 SASEGT. The V end was cut by 1 base, the J end by 0 bases, with 13 bases between. CDR3 in amino acids: CASSEGLTYDSGNTIYF. The CDR3 region has the DNA TGTGCCAGCAGTGAAGGCTTGACATACGACTCTGGAAACACCATATATTTT.

This clonotype has a count of ten or more. The gene calls are TRBV9 and TRBJ1-1, with D unresolved. The ends were cut back, 0 bases at V and 2 bases at J, with 8 bases in the middle. This CDR3 is built from 14 residues. The germline V gene encodes CDR1 SGDLS and CDR2 YYNGEE. CDR3 DNA sequence: TGTGCCAGCAGCGTAGGAGGTGCTAACACTGAAGCTTTCTTT. It codes for CASSVGGANTEAFF.

This clonotype has more than one count but fewer than ten. The junction shows a germline mismatch at one end, possibly a read error. The chain has TRBV20-1 and TRBJ2-2; 8 positions match TRBD1. CDR1 DFQATT and CDR2 SNEGSKA come from the germline V gene (reference sequence). This CDR3 comprises 17 residues. CDR3 DNA sequence: TGCAGTGCCAGAGGACAGGGTGGTAATATCTATGGCGGGGAGCTGTTTTTT. Translated: CSARGQGGNIYGGELFF.

The genes are TRBV11-2 and TRBJ1-1; D is ambiguous. This CDR3 spans 14 amino acids. Trimming cost V 2 bases and J 3 bases, with 10 bases left between them. Germline lookup yields CDR1 SGHAT and CDR2 FQNNGV. CDR3 sequence (DNA): TGTGCCAGCAGCTTATGGCCGCTGGACACTGAAGCTTTCTTT. Translation: CASSLWPLDTEAFF. Full variable domain (remainder filled in from reference TRBV11-2 and TRBJ1-1): EAGVAQSPRYKIIEKRQSVAFWCNPISGHATLYWYQQILGQGPKLLIQFQNNGVVDDSQLPKDRFSAERLKGVDSTLKIQPAKLEDSAVYLCASSLWPLDTEAFFGQGTRLTVV.

This clonotype was seen many times. This sequence joins TRBV7-2 and TRBJ1-1; 8 bases are a match to TRBD1. The CDR3 is 15 residues long. CDR1 and CDR2 from the germline V gene are SGHTA and FQGNSA. The junction had 4 bases not matched to a gene; V was cut back by 3 bases and J by 1 base. The CDR3 DNA is TGTGCCAGCAGCTTGCAGGGGGCTCGGAACACTGAAGCTTTCTTT. Translated, it gives CASSLQGARNTEAFF.

The V call is TRBV11-2, the J call TRBJ2-7, with a possible D match to TRBD2 (5 bases). Germline CDR1 SGHAT, CDR2 FQNNGV. CDR3 size: 13 residues. V was trimmed by 1 base and J by 3 bases, leaving 7 bases between them. The CDR3 region has the DNA TGTGCCAGCAGCTTAGCCGGGGTCTACGAGCAGTACTTC. It specifies CASSLAGVYEQYF.

This clonotype was detected many times. This rearrangement joins TRBV11-2 to TRBJ1-1; no definite D call. Germline loops: CDR1 SGHAT, CDR2 FQNNGV. V lost 1 base, J lost 7 bases, and 7 bases lay in between. CDR3 length: 12 residues. CDR3 nucleotides: TGTGCCAGCAGCTTAGTGGGTCATGAAGCTTTCTTT. As protein: CASSLVGHEAFF.

This clonotype has at least ten counts. The chain recombines TRBV18 with TRBJ2-3; D is uncertain. The CDR3 is 13 amino acids. Germline CDR1 reads KGHSH; CDR2 reads LQKENI. Trimming took off 3 bases at V and 4 bases at J, with 8 bases between the two ends. Here the CDR3 DNA reads TGTGCCAGCTCACCCTCCAGGTCAGATACGCAGTATTTT. It specifies CASSPSRSDTQYF.

This clonotype appeared many times. The J gene is TRBJ1-1, the V gene TRBV7-8, with D unclear. The CDR3 covers 15 residues. Trimming took off 5 bases at V and 1 base at J, with 14 bases between the two ends. CDR1 and CDR2 (germline): SGHVS, FQNEAQ. In DNA, the CDR3 is TGTGCCAGCAGCCGCAACCCCGCCGGGAACACTGAAGCTTTCTTT. Translation gives CASSRNPAGNTEAFF.

This clonotype occurred a few times. This may stem from a read error, because a much larger clone lies one nucleotide away. This chain uses TRBV12-3 or TRBV12-4 with TRBJ1-1; D may be TRBD1 (5 bases). The CDR3 sequence is 13 residues long. The chain's CDR3 is CAGSSLGGTEAFF. CDR3 in DNA: TGTGCCGGCAGTTCCTTGGGGGGCACTGAAGCTTTCTTT.

This rearrangement joins TRBV9 to TRBJ2-5; 7 bases agree with TRBD1. The CDR3 sequence is 14 residues long. With V trimmed by 4 bases and J by 1 base, 4 bases remained unmatched. The germline CDR1 and CDR2 sequences are SGDLS and YYNGEE. CDR3 residues: CASSPGQLQETQYF. The DNA of the CDR3 is TGTGCCAGCAGCCCGGGACAGCTCCAAGAGACCCAGTACTTC.

Ten or more counts support this clonotype. The chain joins TRBV3-1 to TRBJ2-5; 9 nucleotides line up with TRBD2. V gave up 0 bases and J gave up 5 bases; unmatched junction bases: 13. CDR1 and CDR2 from the germline V gene are LGHDT and YNNKEL (reference sequence). The CDR3 spans 18 residues. The CDR3, as DNA: TGTGCCAGCAGCCAAGATCTTGGGCGGGGGGGCCCGAGTGAGACCCAGTACTTC. Protein product: CASSQDLGRGGPSETQYF.

In this sample, this clonotype turned up a few times. The gene calls are TRBV29-1 and TRBJ2-7; 9 bases agree with TRBD1. The ends lost 7 bases at V and 6 bases at J; junction bases unmatched: 10. CDR1 and CDR2 from the germline V gene are SQVTM and ANQGSEA. This CDR3 contains 13 residues. This CDR3 reads CSAGTGTGSEQYF. CDR3 nucleotide sequence: TGCAGCGCTGGAACCGGGACAGGGTCCGAGCAGTACTTC.

This clonotype was counted at least ten times. The genes are TRBV5-6 and TRBJ2-7; a possible D gene is TRBD2 (5 bases). Per the germline V gene, CDR1 is SGHDT and CDR2 is YYEEEE. This CDR3 region has 13 residues. With 2 bases removed from V and 5 bases from J, the gap between germline ends came to 11 bases. The CDR3 DNA follows: TGTGCCAGCAGCTTTGGCGGGTTCCACGAGCAGTACTTC. Translating gives CASSFGGFHEQYF.

This clonotype was observed at least ten times. The chain is built from TRBV6-5 and TRBJ1-3, with 9 bases aligning to TRBD1. Germline CDR1 and CDR2: MNHEY and SVGAGI. The CDR3 is 15 amino acids. Trimming took 2 bases from V and 2 from J; bases not matched to a gene: 1. CDR3 residues: CASSYGQGTGNTIYF. The CDR3 region has the DNA TGTGCCAGCAGTTACGGACAGGGGACTGGAAACACCATATATTTT.

This clonotype was picked up a small number of times. The chain couples TRBV7-9 to TRBJ1-1, with D uncertain. The CDR3 runs 17 residues. The germline V gene encodes CDR1 SEHNR and CDR2 FQNEAQ (reference sequence). V dropped 5 bases and J dropped 0 bases, with 19 bases sitting between them. The CDR3 here is CASSTDMDVLMNTEAFF. Here the CDR3 DNA reads TGTGCCAGCAGCACCGATATGGACGTTCTTATGAACACTGAAGCTTTCTTT. Full variable domain (outside the CDR3, taken from reference TRBV7-9 and TRBJ1-1): DTGVSQNPRHKITKRGQNVTFRCDPISEHNRLYWYRQTLGQGPEFLTYFQNEAQLEKSRLLSDRFSAERPKGSFSTLEIQRTEQGDSAMYLCASSTDMDVLMNTEAFFGQGTRLTVV.

This clonotype was observed at least ten times. The rearrangement uses TRBV28 and TRBJ1-2, with 11 bases matching TRBD1. Germline trimming cut 6 bases from V and 6 bases from J; bases unmatched to any gene: 12. The CDR3 is made up of 16 amino acids. Germline CDR1 MDHEN, CDR2 SYDVKM. The CDR3 here is CASSPTQGTGGHGYTF. The CDR3 bases are TGTGCCAGCAGCCCCACCCAAGGGACAGGGGGTCATGGCTACACCTTC.

At least ten counts were recorded for this clonotype. V usage is TRBV11-1 and J usage is TRBJ2-7; D is perhaps TRBD1 or TRBD2 (6 bases each). Germline assignment: CDR1 SGHAT and CDR2 FQDESV (reference sequence). The CDR3 sequence is 14 residues long. Trimming cost V 1 base and J 3 bases, with 10 bases left between them. The CDR3 protein is CASSLGGADYEQYF. CDR3 DNA sequence: TGTGCCAGCAGCTTAGGGGGGGCCGACTACGAGCAGTACTTC.

This chain joins TRBV27 and TRBJ1-5; 7 bases map to TRBD1. The CDR3 runs to 15 residues. J lost 2 bases, V lost 4 bases, and 5 bases had no gene match. Germline CDR1 reads MNHEY; CDR2 reads SMNVEV (reference sequence). In DNA form, the CDR3 reads TGTGCCAGCAGTTCTGGGACAGCGGGCAATCAGCCCCAGCATTTT. It specifies CASSSGTAGNQPQHF.

This clonotype has at least ten counts. The chain uses TRBV6-1 and TRBJ1-2; 12 bases are shared with TRBD1. The germline gives CDR1 MNHNS, CDR2 SASEGT. The ends lost 2 bases at V and 6 bases at J; junction bases unmatched: 7. The CDR3 is 16 amino acids. The CDR3 sequence is CASSEKAGTGGDGYTF. CDR3 nucleotide sequence: TGTGCCAGCAGTGAAAAGGCCGGGACAGGGGGCGATGGCTACACCTTC.

The V call is TRBV27, the J call TRBJ1-5; TRBD1 matches 10 bases. This CDR3 comprises 14 residues. Losses at the gene ends were 6 bases for V and 6 bases for J; bases not matched to a gene: 5. Germline loops: CDR1 MNHEY, CDR2 SMNVEV (reference sequence). CDR3 nucleotide sequence: TGTGCCAGCAGCAGGACAGGGGGGGGTCAGCCCCAGCATTTT. Protein sequence: CASSRTGGGQPQHF.

This clonotype was recorded at least ten times. The chain links TRBV2 to TRBJ2-6; D not certain. This CDR3 has 14 amino acids. V was clipped by 3 bases and J by 2 bases, with 5 bases between them. In germline, CDR1 is SNHLY, CDR2 FYNNEI. This CDR3 reads CASSESPGANVLTF. In DNA, the CDR3 is TGTGCCAGCAGTGAGTCTCCTGGGGCCAACGTCCTGACTTTC.

The rearrangement uses TRBV5-5 and TRBJ1-1, with D unresolved. Germline-derived CDR1 and CDR2 are SGHKS and YYEKEE (reference sequence). Trimming pared 3 bases from V and 3 bases from J, leaving 9 bases between. The CDR3 is made up of 13 amino acids. CDR3 protein: CASSSADDTEAFF. The CDR3 DNA sequence: TGTGCCAGCAGCTCCGCGGACGACACTGAAGCTTTCTTT.

In this sample, this clonotype turned up many times. The chain carries TRBV19 and TRBJ2-5; D gene uncertain. From germline, CDR1 is LNHDA and CDR2 SQIVND (reference sequence). The V end was cut by 5 bases, the J end by 4 bases, with 14 bases between. The CDR3 loop spans 14 amino acids. The CDR3 reads CASSALDSGETQYF. The CDR3 nucleotides read TGTGCCAGTAGTGCCCTCGACTCAGGAGAGACCCAGTACTTC.

This clonotype has a count of ten or more. The chain couples TRBV3-1 to TRBJ2-3, with D possibly matching TRBD2 (7 bases). V gave up 1 base and J gave up 5 bases, with 13 bases separating them. Germline-derived CDR1 and CDR2 are LGHDT and YNNKEL (reference sequence). The CDR3 is 15 amino acids. The CDR3 coding sequence is TGTGCCAGCAGCCAAGGCACGGGGGGCCAAGATACGCAGTATTTT. It translates to CASSQGTGGQDTQYF.

In its sample, this clonotype was seen many times. The chain employs TRBV6-5 and TRBJ2-1; TRBD2 agrees at 7 bases. This CDR3 has 14 residues. The trim removed 2 bases at V and 13 bases at J, leaving 11 bases unmatched. The germline V gene has CDR1 MNHEY and CDR2 SVGAGI. The CDR3 nucleotides read TGTGCCAGCAGTTACGTCGACGGGAGGAGCGTTCAGTTCTTC. Protein product: CASSYVDGRSVQFF.

There are a few counts of this clonotype. The chain links TRBV30 to TRBJ2-7, with D possibly matching TRBD2 (5 bases). The CDR3 runs to 13 residues. Per germline, CDR1 GTSNPN and CDR2 SVGIG (reference sequence). V was cut by 4 bases and J by 4 bases, with 14 bases left in between. CDR3 in amino acids: CAWTGGRGYEQYF. CDR3 in DNA: TGTGCCTGGACCGGTGGGAGAGGTTACGAGCAGTACTTC.

In its sample, this clonotype was seen a few times. This chain joins TRBV20-1 and TRBJ1-2; D possibly corresponds to TRBD1 (5 bases). Looked up from germline, CDR1 is DFQATT and CDR2 is SNEGSKA (reference sequence). The CDR3 is made up of 12 amino acids. The V and J ends lost 6 bases and 4 bases respectively, with 12 bases between them. CDR3 sequence (DNA): TGCAGTGCACCTCAGGGAAGCTATGGCTACACCTTC. Its protein product is CSAPQGSYGYTF.

This clonotype turned up a few times. This sequence joins TRBV27 and TRBJ2-7; the match to TRBD2 covers 7 bases. V trimming: 3 bases; J trimming: 3 bases; junction bases outside the gene matches: 8. The CDR3 sequence is 15 residues long. Germline-derived CDR1 and CDR2 are MNHEY and SMNVEV (reference sequence). The CDR3 DNA follows: TGTGCCAGCAGTTTCGAAGGGAGGGGACTCTACGAGCAGTACTTC. Protein product: CASSFEGRGLYEQYF.

This clonotype was detected only a few times. The rearrangement links TRBV2 to TRBJ1-6; D not certain. CDR1 and CDR2 from the germline V gene are SNHLY and FYNNEI. The CDR3 loop spans 15 amino acids. V gave up 4 bases and J gave up 7 bases, with 14 bases separating them. In nucleotides, the CDR3 is TGTGCCAGCAGTGTCCGGTTCACCCAAAATTCACCCCTCCACTTT. The encoded protein is CASSVRFTQNSPLHF.

This clonotype has a count of ten or more. V and J are TRBV11-2 and TRBJ1-2; 9 bases line up with TRBD1. Germline V gives CDR1 SGHAT, CDR2 FQNNGV. The junction had 3 bases not matched to a gene; V was cut back by 1 base and J by 12 bases. The CDR3 extends over 12 amino acids. In DNA form, the CDR3 reads TGTGCCAGCAGCTTAGCGGACAGGGGTAACACCTTC. Residues: CASSLADRGNTF.